These 22 T cell receptor beta chains share one sample of origin, sequenced in a study of blood T cells in healthy people across ages. With a J-beta primer mix and a sample-barcoded 5' primer, a second PCR ran 7 to 11 cycles. In TCRdb, the 5' RACE reads were re-called with MiXCR into one record per CDR3 protein. The top ten clones hold about 4% of a sample with approximately 1.5 million distinct CDR3 sequences, approximately 42% of them seen once. The sample consisted of blood. All receptors derive from a woman aged 18-35 years in good health.

The chain joins TRBV27 to TRBJ1-1, with D possibly TRBD1 on 6 matching bases. This CDR3 is 14 amino acids long. Germline values: CDR1 MNHEY, CDR2 SMNVEV (reference sequence). The DNA of the CDR3 is TGTGCTTCGAACGGGGGCGGGTCGGGCACTGAAGCTTTCTTT. Protein: CASNGGGSGTEAFF.

This clonotype was counted a few times. The chain joins TRBV5-8 to TRBJ2-1, with TRBD1 matching over 9 bases. The ends lost 5 bases at V and 8 bases at J; junction bases unmatched: 11. The germline V gene has CDR1 SGHTS and CDR2 YDEGEE. The CDR3 loop spans 15 amino acids. The CDR3 reads CASSHRDRVRDEQFF. The CDR3 nucleotides are TGTGCCAGCAGTCACCGGGACAGGGTCCGGGATGAGCAGTTCTTC.

The chain joins TRBV20-1 to TRBJ1-1; no reliable D call. The V and J ends lost 1 base and 1 base respectively, with 7 bases between them. CDR1 and CDR2 (germline): DFQATT, SNEGSKA (reference sequence). This CDR3 has 13 amino acids. CDR3 loop: CSARGPGNTEAFF. The CDR3 bases are TGCAGTGCTAGAGGCCCAGGGAACACTGAAGCTTTCTTT.

This clonotype was counted once. The chain combines TRBV7-2 with TRBJ1-3; D not certain. From germline, CDR1 is SGHTA and CDR2 FQGNSA. The CDR3 contains 13 residues. The V gene lost 4 bases and the J gene lost 2 bases, with 6 bases spanning the gap. DNA for the CDR3: TGTGCCAGCAGCTCCCTAACTGGAAACACCATATATTTT. This encodes CASSSLTGNTIYF.

Note on this clonotype: A much larger clone is a single base away; this may be a read error. The J gene is TRBJ2-1, the V gene TRBV6-2 or TRBV6-3, with TRBD2 matching 8 bases. After removal of 4 bases from V and 13 bases from J, the junction contained 15 bases not matched to a gene. There are 15 residues in the CDR3. Germline CDR1 reads MNHEY; CDR2 reads SVGEGT. The DNA for the CDR3 is TGTGCCAGCAGTTTTGGTAGCGGGAATGCGGAGACCCAGTTCTTC. Translating it yields CASSFGSGNAETQFF.

V gene TRBV20-1 combines with J gene TRBJ1-1; unclear D gene. V was shortened by 3 bases and J by 4 bases, with 12 bases between the two germline ends. Germline CDR1 reads DFQATT; CDR2 reads SNEGSKA (reference sequence). The CDR3 has 13 amino acids. DNA for the CDR3: TGCAGTGCTAGGAGGCTAGGGTTCACTGAAGCTTTCTTT. Encoded protein: CSARRLGFTEAFF.

This chain joins TRBV15 and TRBJ1-2; 7 bases fit TRBD1. V lost 1 base and J lost 12; bases outside the gene matches: 8. The CDR3 has 13 amino acids. Germline CDR1 is LNHNV and CDR2 is YYDKDF (reference sequence). The CDR3 is CATSRGQGDGHTF. The CDR3 region has the DNA TGTGCCACCAGCAGAGGACAGGGAGACGGCCACACCTTC.

In nucleotides, the CDR3 is TGTGCCAGCAGCGTAGCAGCGGGAGCCTACAATGAGCAGTACTTC. This sequence encodes CASSVAAGAYNEQYF. The rearrangement links TRBV9 to TRBJ2-1; 8 nucleotides agree with TRBD2. The J call may be wrong; the DNA end is better matched by TRBJ2-7. CDR1 and CDR2 (germline): SGDLS, YYNGEE. This CDR3 is built from 15 residues.

V is TRBV4-3 and J is TRBJ2-1; TRBD1 matches at 9 bases. Gene TRBJ2-7 matches the end of the DNA better, so the J call may be wrong. The CDR3 totals 18 residues. Germline CDR1 is LGHNA and CDR2 is YSLEER. CDR3 amino acids: CASSHLSGTGIFYNEQYF. CDR3 bases: TGCGCCAGCAGCCACCTTTCCGGGACAGGGATATTCTACAATGAGCAGTACTTC.

CDR3 sequence: CSVAANAGELFF. For the CDR3, the DNA is TGCAGCGTTGCGGCTAACGCCGGGGAGCTGTTTTTT. The gene calls are TRBV29-1 and TRBJ2-2; no clear D gene. Trimming removed 4 bases from V and 6 bases from J, with 9 bases in between. Per the germline V gene, CDR1 is SQVTM and CDR2 is ANQGSEA. This CDR3 region has 12 residues.

This clonotype appeared a few times. The chain couples TRBV27 to TRBJ1-5; the match to TRBD1 covers 12 bases. CDR3 length: 16 residues. Trimming removed 2 bases from V and 6 bases from J; junction bases left unmatched: 5. Germline V gene data show CDR1 as MNHEY and CDR2 as SMNVEV (reference sequence). The CDR3 sequence is CASSLAGTGGVQPQHF. CDR3 coding DNA: TGTGCCAGCAGTTTAGCCGGGACAGGGGGCGTTCAGCCCCAGCATTTT.

This chain uses TRBV5-6 with TRBJ2-7; 7 bases agree with TRBD2. The CDR3 consists of 14 residues. The V gene end was trimmed by 1 base and the J gene end by 1 base; junction bases not matched to a gene: 2. CDR1 SGHDT and CDR2 YYEEEE come from the germline V gene. CDR3 in amino acids: CASSLYGRSYEQYF. The CDR3 DNA sequence: TGTGCCAGCAGCTTGTACGGGAGGTCCTACGAGCAGTACTTC.

This rearrangement joins TRBV12-3 or TRBV12-4 to TRBJ1-2, with 10 bases fitting TRBD1. The junction had 6 bases not matched to a gene; V was cut back by 7 bases and J by 4 bases. There are 14 residues in the CDR3. The CDR3, as DNA: TGTGCCAGCACTAGGACAGGGGGGCCCTATGGCTACACCTTC. It specifies CASTRTGGPYGYTF.

V and J are TRBV9 and TRBJ2-4; the D gene is possibly TRBD1 (6 bases). Germline V gives CDR1 SGDLS, CDR2 YYNGEE. V dropped 4 bases and J dropped 13 bases, with 21 bases sitting between them. This CDR3 is 14 amino acids long. The DNA of the CDR3 is TGTGCCAGCAGCTCCACAACAGGGAAGGTAGAGCAGTACTTC. Encoded protein: CASSSTTGKVEQYF.

In regard to this clonotype: Since a much larger clone is just one base distant, this may be a read error. The genes are TRBV25-1 and TRBJ2-5; D perhaps matches TRBD2 (5 bases). The CDR3 length is 15 residues. V was pared by 1 base and J by 4 bases, with 13 bases between. Germline CDR1 is MGHDK and CDR2 is SYGVNS. The CDR3 spells CASSESRGSGETQYF. DNA of the CDR3: TGTGCCAGCAGTGAATCCCGGGGATCGGGAGAGACCCAGTACTTC.

A word on this clonotype: Germline and junction disagree at one end, which may indicate a read error. V gene TRBV6-6 combines with J gene TRBJ1-1; a weak D match, TRBD1 (6 bases). CDR3 size: 12 residues. The germline CDR1 and CDR2 sequences are MNHNY and SVGAGI (reference sequence). The CDR3 DNA sequence: TGTACCAGCAGTCGAGGGGGGAGCGAAGCTTTCTTT. It specifies CTSSRGGSEAFF.

This sequence joins TRBV2 and TRBJ2-3; D is ambiguous. Trimming took 6 bases from V and 5 from J, leaving 15 bases between them. This CDR3 contains 14 residues. The V gene's germline CDR1 is SNHLY and CDR2 FYNNEI. Here the CDR3 DNA reads TGTGCCAGCAGCCCAAGTATAGGGCGAGATACGCAGTATTTT. Its translation is CASSPSIGRDTQYF.

This clonotype appeared a few times. V usage is TRBV20-1 and J usage is TRBJ2-5; 7 bases line up with TRBD2. The germline CDR1 and CDR2 sequences are DFQATT and SNEGSKA (reference sequence). V gave up 6 bases and J gave up 8 bases; unmatched junction bases: 15. CDR3 size: 14 residues. The CDR3, as DNA: TGCAGTGCGACCCCGGGGGGAGGTCACAGCACCCAGTACTTC. It specifies CSATPGGGHSTQYF.

The genes are TRBV15 and TRBJ2-1, with 8 nucleotides matching TRBD2. This CDR3 region has 15 residues. The J segment lost 5 bases and the V segment lost 2 bases, leaving 5 bases of the junction unmatched. CDR1 LNHNV and CDR2 YYDKDF come from the germline V gene (reference sequence). The chain's CDR3 is CATSRSRAGDNEQFF. The CDR3 DNA follows: TGTGCCACCAGCAGATCGCGAGCGGGGGACAATGAGCAGTTCTTC.

The gene calls are TRBV4-1 and TRBJ2-7; TRBD1 matches at 8 bases. The ends lost 2 bases at V and 4 bases at J; junction bases unmatched: 10. The CDR3 sequence is 16 residues long. Per germline, CDR1 MGHRA and CDR2 YSYEKL. The CDR3 here is CASSQTPRQGRYEQYF. DNA of the CDR3: TGCGCCAGCAGCCAAACCCCGAGACAGGGGCGATACGAGCAGTACTTC.

V usage is TRBV2 and J usage is TRBJ2-5, with a possible D match to TRBD1 (7 bases). CDR3 length equals 13 residues. With 10 bases removed from V and 2 bases from J, the gap between germline ends came to 14 bases. Germline V lookup: CDR1 SNHLY, CDR2 FYNNEI. This CDR3 reads CATDYRGQETQYF. The CDR3 DNA reads TGTGCCACGGACTACAGGGGACAAGAGACCCAGTACTTC.

The chain combines TRBV20-1 with TRBJ2-3; 11 positions agree with TRBD1. The CDR3 loop spans 13 amino acids. V lost 6 bases and J lost 6; bases outside the gene matches: 5. Germline values: CDR1 DFQATT, CDR2 SNEGSKA (reference sequence). The DNA for the CDR3 is TGCAGTGCCCCGGGACAGGGGGTTGATACGCAGTATTTT. Translation gives CSAPGQGVDTQYF.